The source of this T cell receptor (beta chain) is a study of CD8 T cells in ankylosing spondylitis. Overall study findings and caveats: Matched ankylosing spondylitis synovial fluid reportedly showed significant enrichment of disease-linked clones.

Per germline, CDR1 MDHEN and CDR2 SYDVKM. V lost 11 bases to trimming and J lost 3 bases, with 13 bases between them. The length of the CDR3 is 12 residues. In regard to this clonotype: As yet, its antigen is unknown.

TCRdb re-called the 5' RACE reads through MiXCR, storing one row per CDR3 protein. The sample yields about 240,000 distinct CDR3 sequences, about 10% seen once. The sequenced sample was blood, either unsorted or a sorted T cell fraction (not recorded which). The chain joins TRBV28 to TRBJ1-2; D gene uncertain. The receptor was derived from a male donor with ankylosing spondylitis or in good health (not recorded which). CDR3 residues: CACVGGHYGYTF. The CDR3 DNA is TGTGCCTGCGTAGGCGGACACTATGGCTACACCTTC.